This paragraph covers one T cell receptor beta chain sequence. The antigen remains unidentified. For TCR, cDNA came from 5'RACE template switching, which added a universal primer site and UMIs. MiXCR was run by TCRdb on the 5' RACE reads, yielding one entry per CDR3 protein. This sample has 320,000 or so distinct CDR3 sequences; about 7.8% occur once, and the top ten carry 15% to 20%. The data derive from a study of T cells after yellow fever vaccination. Study at large: With SMART-Seq v4 Ultra Low Input, the fractions containing low cell numbers were prepared.

Findings of the study overall: On re-exposure, the response was weaker but peaked faster, at day 5 versus 15. Detected again after the booster were most primary-vaccination clones, at 95% to 97% CD4 and 88% CD8.

From germline, CDR1 is SQVTM and CDR2 ANQGSEA. The trim removed 2 bases at V and 3 bases at J, leaving 9 bases unmatched. CDR3 size: 15 residues. The TCR sequence derives from a man aged 18 to 29 who received the YFV17D yellow fever vaccine. Specimen: PBMCs, collected around 45 days after the first yellow fever vaccination. The chain recombines TRBV29-1 with TRBJ1-1, with 7 bases aligning to TRBD1. The CDR3 nucleotides read TGCAGCGTTGAATTGAGGGGGCGCCGATACACTGAAGCTTTCTTT. Residues: CSVELRGRRYTEAFF.